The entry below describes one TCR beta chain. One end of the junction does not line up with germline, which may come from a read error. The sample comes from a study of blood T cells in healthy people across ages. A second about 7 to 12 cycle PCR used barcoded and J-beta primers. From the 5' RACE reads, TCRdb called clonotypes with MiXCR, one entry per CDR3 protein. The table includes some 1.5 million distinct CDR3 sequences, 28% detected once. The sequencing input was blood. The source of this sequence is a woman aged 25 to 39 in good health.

This CDR3 is CASYTGNSYDYTF. The DNA of the CDR3 is TGTGCCAGCTATACAGGGAATTCCTATGACTACACCTTC. The chain is built from TRBV6-5 and TRBJ1-2, with a possible D match to TRBD1 (6 bases). The CDR3 is 13 amino acids. CDR1 is MNHEY and CDR2 is SVGAGI in the germline V gene.